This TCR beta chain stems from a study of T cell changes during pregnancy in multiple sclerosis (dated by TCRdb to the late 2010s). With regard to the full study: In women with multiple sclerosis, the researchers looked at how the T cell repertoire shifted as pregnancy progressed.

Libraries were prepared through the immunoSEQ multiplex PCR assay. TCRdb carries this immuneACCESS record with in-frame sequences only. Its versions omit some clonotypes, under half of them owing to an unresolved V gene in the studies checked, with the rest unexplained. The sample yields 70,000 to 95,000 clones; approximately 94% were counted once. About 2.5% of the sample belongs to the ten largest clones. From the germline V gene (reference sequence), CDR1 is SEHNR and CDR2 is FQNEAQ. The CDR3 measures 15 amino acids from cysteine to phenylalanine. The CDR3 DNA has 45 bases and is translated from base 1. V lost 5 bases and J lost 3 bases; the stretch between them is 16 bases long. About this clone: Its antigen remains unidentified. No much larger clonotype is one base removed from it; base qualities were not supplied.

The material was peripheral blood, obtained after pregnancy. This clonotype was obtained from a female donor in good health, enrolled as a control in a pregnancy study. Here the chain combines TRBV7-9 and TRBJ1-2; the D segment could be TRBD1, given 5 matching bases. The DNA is TGTGCCAGCAGCCTGACAGCATCAACACACTATGGCTACACCTTC. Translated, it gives CASSLTASTHYGYTF.